This TCR beta chain originates from a study of cytomegalovirus exposure and HLA in healthy donors. V dropped 3 bases and J dropped 0 bases, with 14 bases sitting between them. Germline V gene data show CDR1 as KGHSH and CDR2 as LQKENI. The CDR3 loop spans 16 amino acids. Vbeta (60) and Jbeta (13) primers were used in the PCR. The protocol was immunoSEQ multiplex PCR, while the TCRdb copy is restricted to in-frame clones and leaves out a portion. This table has about 160,000 clones, 80% appearing once. V usage is TRBV18 and J usage is TRBJ1-2, with D possibly being TRBD1 (5 bases). The sequence was obtained from a man younger than 30 in good health and CMV-seropositive. The sequenced sample consisted of PBMCs. As DNA, the CDR3 is TGTGCCAGCTCACCGGACGCTGGGGCCTCTAACTATGGCTACACCTTC. This translates into CASSPDAGASNYGYTF.